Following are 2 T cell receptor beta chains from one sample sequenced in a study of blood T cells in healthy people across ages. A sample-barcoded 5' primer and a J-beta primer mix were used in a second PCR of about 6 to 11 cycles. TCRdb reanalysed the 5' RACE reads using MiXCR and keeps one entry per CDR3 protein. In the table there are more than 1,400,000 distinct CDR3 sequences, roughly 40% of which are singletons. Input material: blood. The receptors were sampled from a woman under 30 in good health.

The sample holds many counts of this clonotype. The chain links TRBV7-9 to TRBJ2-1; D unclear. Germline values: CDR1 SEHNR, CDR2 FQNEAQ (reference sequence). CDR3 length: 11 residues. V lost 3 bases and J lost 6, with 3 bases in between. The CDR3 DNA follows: TGTGCCAGCAGCTTCATCAATGAGCAGTTCTTC. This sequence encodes CASSFINEQFF.

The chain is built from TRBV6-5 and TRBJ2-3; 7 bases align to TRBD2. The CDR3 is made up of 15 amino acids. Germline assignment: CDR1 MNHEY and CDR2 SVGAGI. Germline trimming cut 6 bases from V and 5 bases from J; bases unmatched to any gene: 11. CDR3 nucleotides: TGTGCCAGCAGGCGGACTAGAGGGGTGGGAGATACGCAGTATTTT. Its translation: CASRRTRGVGDTQYF.